This passage covers 9 T cell receptor beta chains from one sample sequenced in a study of blood T cell repertoires in COVID-19. Sequenced by immunoSEQ multiplex PCR; TCRdb stores in-frame clones only, minus some. The sample has about 58,000 clones, approximately 78% seen once. Sample: peripheral blood. These receptors were taken from a man in his sixties with COVID-19, enrolled during active disease.

The table lists this clone with a few counts. The chain recombines TRBV2 with TRBJ1-5, with D unresolved. Germline-derived CDR1 and CDR2 are SNHLY and FYNNEI. The CDR3 extends over 14 amino acids. Trimming stripped 3 bases from V and 6 bases from J, with 12 bases between. This CDR3 is CASSDVLRSQPQHF. CDR3 nucleotide sequence: TGTGCCAGCAGTGATGTACTTCGTAGTCAGCCCCAGCATTTT. Combining the CDR3 with reference TRBV2 and TRBJ1-5 gives the whole variable domain EPEVTQTPSHQVTQMGQEVILRCVPISNHLYFYWYRQILGQKVEFLVSFYNNEISEKSEIFDDQFSVERPDGSNFTLKIRSTKLEDSAMYFCASSDVLRSQPQHFGDGTRLSIL.

The genes are TRBV5-1 and TRBJ2-2; 7 bases line up with TRBD1. The V gene end was trimmed by 5 bases and the J gene end by 0 bases; junction bases not matched to a gene: 4. Germline V lookup: CDR1 SGHRS, CDR2 YFSETQ. This CDR3 region has 15 residues. CDR3 nucleotides: TGCGCCAGCAGACTCGGGACAGCGAACACCGGGGAGCTGTTTTTT. Its translation: CASRLGTANTGELFF.

The V call is TRBV7-9, the J call TRBJ2-1; 10 nucleotides match TRBD2. From germline, CDR1 is SEHNR and CDR2 FQNEAQ (reference sequence). Trimming removed 2 bases from V and 7 bases from J; junction bases left unmatched: 5. CDR3 length: 15 residues. CDR3 amino acids: CASSLSLAGVNEQFF. For the CDR3, the DNA is TGTGCCAGCAGCTTAAGCCTAGCGGGAGTAAATGAGCAGTTCTTC.

CDR3 coding DNA: TGTGCCCCAACAGGGGACCTCCTAGATCATGAAGCTTTCTTT. Its protein is CAPTGDLLDHEAFF. This chain connects TRBV12-2 to TRBJ1-1; TRBD1, the D gene given by the table, was not confirmed from the DNA. TRBV12-2 is a listed pseudogene. The CDR3 has 14 amino acids.

This rearrangement joins TRBV19 to TRBJ2-4; D is undetermined. The CDR3 runs to 14 residues. Germline V gives CDR1 LNHDA, CDR2 SQIVND (reference sequence). V lost 3 bases and J lost 8, with 14 bases in between. Here the CDR3 reads CASSMRPPADIQYF. For the CDR3, the DNA is TGTGCCAGTAGTATGAGGCCGCCGGCGGACATTCAGTACTTC.

The V and J genes are TRBV29-1 and TRBJ2-1; 8 positions agree with TRBD1. Per germline, CDR1 SQVTM and CDR2 ANQGSEA. The V and J ends lost 7 bases and 10 bases, in that order; junction bases with no gene match: 6. The CDR3 loop spans 11 amino acids. The CDR3 is CSGQGSGEQFF. CDR3 nucleotides: TGCAGCGGACAGGGGTCAGGGGAGCAGTTCTTC.

This chain uses TRBV5-6 with TRBJ2-1, with D hard to call. The CDR3 has 16 residues. Trimming took 4 bases from V and 0 from J, leaving 14 bases between them. The germline V gene encodes CDR1 SGHDT and CDR2 YYEEEE. CDR3 bases: TGTGCCAGCAGCCACCGGAGCCTGAGCTCCTACAATGAGCAGTTCTTC. As protein: CASSHRSLSSYNEQFF.

The gene calls are TRBV20-1 and TRBJ2-3, with 10 bases fitting TRBD2. This CDR3 is built from 12 residues. V lost 3 bases to trimming and J lost 14 bases; unmatched junction nucleotides: 8. CDR1 is DFQATT, CDR2 SNEGSKA, per germline (reference sequence). This CDR3 is CSASRAGGNAYF. CDR3 DNA sequence: TGCAGTGCTAGTCGAGCGGGGGGGAATGCGTATTTT.

The V and J genes are TRBV2 and TRBJ2-3; D is unclear. Between the trimmed V and J ends, which lost 0 bases and 4 bases, there was a span of 11 bases. Germline CDR1 is SNHLY and CDR2 is FYNNEI. The CDR3 loop spans 15 amino acids. DNA of the CDR3: TGTGCCAGCAGTGAAGCGAAAAGCGAAGCAGATACGCAGTATTTT. It yields the protein CASSEAKSEADTQYF.